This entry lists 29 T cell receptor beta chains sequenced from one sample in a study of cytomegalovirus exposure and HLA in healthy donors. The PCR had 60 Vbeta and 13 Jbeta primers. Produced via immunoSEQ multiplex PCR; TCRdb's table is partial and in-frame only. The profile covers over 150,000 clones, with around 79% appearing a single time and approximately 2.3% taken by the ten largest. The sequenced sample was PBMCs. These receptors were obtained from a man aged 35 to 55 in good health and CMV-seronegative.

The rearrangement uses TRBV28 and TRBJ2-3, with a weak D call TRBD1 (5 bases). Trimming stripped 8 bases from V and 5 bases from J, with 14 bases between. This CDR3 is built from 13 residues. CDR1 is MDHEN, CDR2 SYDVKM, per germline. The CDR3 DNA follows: TGTGCCAGCGCCTCTCCAGGGTTAGATACGCAGTATTTT. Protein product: CASASPGLDTQYF.

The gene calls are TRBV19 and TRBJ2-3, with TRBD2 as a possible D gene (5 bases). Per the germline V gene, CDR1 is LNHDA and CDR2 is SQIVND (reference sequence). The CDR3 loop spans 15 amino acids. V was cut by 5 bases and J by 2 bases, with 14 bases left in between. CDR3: CASSPPGRVTDTQYF. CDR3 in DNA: TGTGCCAGTAGTCCCCCGGGAAGGGTCACAGATACGCAGTATTTT.

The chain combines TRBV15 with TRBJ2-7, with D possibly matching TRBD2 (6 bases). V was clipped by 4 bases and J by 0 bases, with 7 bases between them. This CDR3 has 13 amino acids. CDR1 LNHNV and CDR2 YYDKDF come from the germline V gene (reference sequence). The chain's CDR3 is CATSTGLSYEQYF. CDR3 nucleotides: TGTGCCACCAGCACGGGACTCTCCTACGAGCAGTACTTC.

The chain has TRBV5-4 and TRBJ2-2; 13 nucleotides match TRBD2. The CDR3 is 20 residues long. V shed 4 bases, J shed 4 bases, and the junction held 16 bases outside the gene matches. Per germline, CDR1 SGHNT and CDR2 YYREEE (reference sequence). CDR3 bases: TGTGCCAGCAGCCCGGGACTAGCGGGAAGGGGGGCGTCGACCACCGGGGAGCTGTTTTTT. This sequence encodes CASSPGLAGRGASTTGELFF.

CDR3 nucleotide sequence: TGTGCCAGCAGCCACCTAGCGGGAGCAGGGGGTGAGCAGTTCTTC. Translated, it gives CASSHLAGAGGEQFF. The chain couples TRBV14 to TRBJ2-1, with TRBD2 matching 10 bases. CDR3 size: 15 residues. Unmatched junction bases numbered 8, after V lost 3 bases and J lost 9 bases. Per germline, CDR1 SGHDN and CDR2 FVKESK.

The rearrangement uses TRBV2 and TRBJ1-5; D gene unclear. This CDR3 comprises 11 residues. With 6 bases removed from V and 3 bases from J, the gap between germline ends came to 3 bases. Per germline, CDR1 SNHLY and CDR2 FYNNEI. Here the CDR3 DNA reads TGTGCCAGCAGCATCAATCAGCCCCAGCATTTT. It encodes CASSINQPQHF.

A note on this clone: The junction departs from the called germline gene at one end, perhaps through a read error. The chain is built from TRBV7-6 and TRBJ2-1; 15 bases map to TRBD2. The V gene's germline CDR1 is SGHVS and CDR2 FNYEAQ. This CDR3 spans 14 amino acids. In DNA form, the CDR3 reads TGTGCCAGCAGCTCGGGACTAGCGGGAGGTTCAGGGGTCTTC. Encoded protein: CASSSGLAGGSGVF.

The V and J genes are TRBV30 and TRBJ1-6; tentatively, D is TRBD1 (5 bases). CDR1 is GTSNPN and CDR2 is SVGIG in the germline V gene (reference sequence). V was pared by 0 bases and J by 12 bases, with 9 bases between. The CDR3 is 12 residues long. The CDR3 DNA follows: TGTGCCTGGAGTGTACGGAGGGGACCCCTCCACTTT. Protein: CAWSVRRGPLHF. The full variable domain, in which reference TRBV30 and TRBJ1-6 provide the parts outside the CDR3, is SQTIHQWPATLVQPVGSPLSLECTVEGTSNPNLYWYRQAAGRGLQLLFYSVGIGQISSEVPQNLSASRPQDRQFILSSKKLLLSDSGFYLCAWSVRRGPLHFGNGTRLTVT.

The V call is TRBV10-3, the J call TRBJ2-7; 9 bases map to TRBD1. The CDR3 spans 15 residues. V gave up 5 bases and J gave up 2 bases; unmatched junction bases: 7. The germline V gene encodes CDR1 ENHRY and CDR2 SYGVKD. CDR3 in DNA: TGTGCCATCAGTTCCGACAGGGGGTTCCCCTACGAGCAGTACTTC. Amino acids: CAISSDRGFPYEQYF.

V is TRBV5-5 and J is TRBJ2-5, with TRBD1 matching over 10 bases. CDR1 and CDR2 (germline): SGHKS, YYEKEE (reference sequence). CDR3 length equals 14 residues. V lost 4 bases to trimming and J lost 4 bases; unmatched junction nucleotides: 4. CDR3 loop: CASSPGQGGETQYF. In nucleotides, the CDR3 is TGTGCCAGCAGCCCTGGACAGGGGGGAGAGACCCAGTACTTC.

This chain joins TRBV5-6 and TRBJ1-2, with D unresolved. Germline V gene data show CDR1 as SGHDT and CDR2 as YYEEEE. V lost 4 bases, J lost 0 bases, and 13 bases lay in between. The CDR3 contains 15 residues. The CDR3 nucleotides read TGTGCCAGCAGCGTGGACGGTATTCCTAACTATGGCTACACCTTC. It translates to CASSVDGIPNYGYTF.

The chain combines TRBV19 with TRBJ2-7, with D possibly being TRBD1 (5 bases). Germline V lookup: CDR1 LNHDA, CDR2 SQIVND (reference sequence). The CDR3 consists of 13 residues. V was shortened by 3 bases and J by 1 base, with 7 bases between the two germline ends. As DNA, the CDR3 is TGTGCCAGTAGTATGAGACAGTCCTACGAGCAGTACTTC. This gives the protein CASSMRQSYEQYF.

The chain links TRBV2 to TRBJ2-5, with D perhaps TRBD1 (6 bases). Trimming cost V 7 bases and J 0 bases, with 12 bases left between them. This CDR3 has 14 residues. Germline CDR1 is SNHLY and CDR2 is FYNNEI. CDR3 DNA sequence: TGTGCCAGCACCAGAGGGACATACCAAGAGACCCAGTACTTC. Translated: CASTRGTYQETQYF.

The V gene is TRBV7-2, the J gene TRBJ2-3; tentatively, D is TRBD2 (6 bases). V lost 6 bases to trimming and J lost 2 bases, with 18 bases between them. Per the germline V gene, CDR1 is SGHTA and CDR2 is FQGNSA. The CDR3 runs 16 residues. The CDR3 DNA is TGTGCCAGCAGTTCAGGGACTGGCCAGATCACAGATACGCAGTATTTT. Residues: CASSSGTGQITDTQYF.

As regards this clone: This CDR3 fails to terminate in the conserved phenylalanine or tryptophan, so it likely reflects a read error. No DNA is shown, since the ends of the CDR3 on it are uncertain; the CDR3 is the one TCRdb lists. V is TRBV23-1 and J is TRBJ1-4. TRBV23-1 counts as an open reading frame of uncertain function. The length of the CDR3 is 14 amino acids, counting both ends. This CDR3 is CASSQSARGRLKSD.

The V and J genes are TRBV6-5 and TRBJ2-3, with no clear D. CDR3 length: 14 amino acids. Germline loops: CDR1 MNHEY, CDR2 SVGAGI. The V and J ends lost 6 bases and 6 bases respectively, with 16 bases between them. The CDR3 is CASRRVSSRDTQYF. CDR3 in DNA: TGTGCCAGCAGAAGAGTTTCCTCACGCGATACGCAGTATTTT.

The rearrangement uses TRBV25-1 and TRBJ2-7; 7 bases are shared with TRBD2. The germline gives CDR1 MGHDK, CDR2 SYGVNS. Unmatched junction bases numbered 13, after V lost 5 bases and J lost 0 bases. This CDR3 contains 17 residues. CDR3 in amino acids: CASSPGGRGRVSYEQYF. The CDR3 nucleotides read TGTGCCAGCAGTCCCGGGGGGAGGGGACGTGTCTCCTACGAGCAGTACTTC.

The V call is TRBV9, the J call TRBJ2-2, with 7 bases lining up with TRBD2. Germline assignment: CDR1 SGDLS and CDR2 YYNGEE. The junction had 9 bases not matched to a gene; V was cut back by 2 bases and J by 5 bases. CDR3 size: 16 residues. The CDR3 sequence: CASSVTAGARTGELFF. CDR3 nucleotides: TGTGCCAGCAGCGTTACTGCGGGAGCCCGAACCGGGGAGCTGTTTTTT. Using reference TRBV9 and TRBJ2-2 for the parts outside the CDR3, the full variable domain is DSGVTQTPKHLITATGQRVTLRCSPRSGDLSVYWYQQSLDQGLQFLIQYYNGEERAKGNILERFSAQQFPDLHSELNLSSLELGDSALYFCASSVTAGARTGELFFGEGSRLTVL.

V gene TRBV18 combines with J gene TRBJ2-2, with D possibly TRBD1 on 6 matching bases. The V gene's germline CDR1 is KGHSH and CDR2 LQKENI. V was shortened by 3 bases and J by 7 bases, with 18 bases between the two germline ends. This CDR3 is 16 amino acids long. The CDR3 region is CASSPGQGLASGELFF. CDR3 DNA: TGTGCCAGCTCACCTGGGCAGGGGCTTGCCAGCGGGGAGCTGTTTTTT.

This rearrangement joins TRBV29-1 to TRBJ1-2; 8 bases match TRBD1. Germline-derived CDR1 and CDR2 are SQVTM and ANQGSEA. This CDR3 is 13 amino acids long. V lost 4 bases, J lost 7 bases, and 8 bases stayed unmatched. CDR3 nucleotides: TGCAGCGTTGTAGCAGGGGGCGCGGGTGGCTACACCTTC. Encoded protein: CSVVAGGAGGYTF. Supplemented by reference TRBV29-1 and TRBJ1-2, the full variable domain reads SAVISQKPSRDICQRGTSLTIQCQVDSQVTMMFWYRQQPGQSLTLIATANQGSEATYESGFVIDKFPISRPNLTFSTLTVSNMSPEDSSIYLCSVVAGGAGGYTFGSGTRLTVV.

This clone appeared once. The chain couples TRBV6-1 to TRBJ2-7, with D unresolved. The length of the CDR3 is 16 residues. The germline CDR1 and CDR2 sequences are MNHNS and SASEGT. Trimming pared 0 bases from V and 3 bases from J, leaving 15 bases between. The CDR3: CASSEAGAKFHYEQYF. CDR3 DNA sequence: TGTGCCAGCAGTGAAGCAGGAGCCAAATTCCACTACGAGCAGTACTTC.

CDR3 nucleotide sequence: TGTGCCAGCAACCTAAGGGGACACAGCACAGATACGCAGTATTTT. It encodes CASNLRGHSTDTQYF. V and J are TRBV2 and TRBJ2-3; a weak D match, TRBD1 (6 bases). CDR3 length: 15 amino acids. The germline CDR1 and CDR2 sequences are SNHLY and FYNNEI. The V and J ends lost 7 bases and 0 bases respectively, with 14 bases between them.

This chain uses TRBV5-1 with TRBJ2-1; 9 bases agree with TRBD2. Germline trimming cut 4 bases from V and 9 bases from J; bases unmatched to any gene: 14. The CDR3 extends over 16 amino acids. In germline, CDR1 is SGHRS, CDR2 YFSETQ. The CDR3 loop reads CASSTIAGVETGEQFF. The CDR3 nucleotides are TGCGCCAGCAGCACCATAGCGGGAGTCGAAACCGGTGAGCAGTTCTTC.

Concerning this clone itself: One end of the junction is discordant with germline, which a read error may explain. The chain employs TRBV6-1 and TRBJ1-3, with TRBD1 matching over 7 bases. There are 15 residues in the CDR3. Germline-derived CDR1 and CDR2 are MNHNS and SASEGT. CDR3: CASSEEEGAGNTIYF. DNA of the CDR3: TGTGCCAGCAGTGAGGAGGAGGGGGCTGGAAATACCATATATTTT.

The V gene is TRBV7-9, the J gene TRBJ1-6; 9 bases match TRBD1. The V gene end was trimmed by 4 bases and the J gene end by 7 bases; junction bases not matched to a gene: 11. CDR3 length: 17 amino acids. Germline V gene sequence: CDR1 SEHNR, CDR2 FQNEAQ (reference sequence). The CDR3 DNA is TGTGCCAGCAGCTCCACCCGGGACAGGGTTGGAAATTCACCCCTCCACTTT. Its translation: CASSSTRDRVGNSPLHF. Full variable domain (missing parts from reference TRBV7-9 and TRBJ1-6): DTGVSQNPRHKITKRGQNVTFRCDPISEHNRLYWYRQTLGQGPEFLTYFQNEAQLEKSRLLSDRFSAERPKGSFSTLEIQRTEQGDSAMYLCASSSTRDRVGNSPLHFGNGTRLTVT.

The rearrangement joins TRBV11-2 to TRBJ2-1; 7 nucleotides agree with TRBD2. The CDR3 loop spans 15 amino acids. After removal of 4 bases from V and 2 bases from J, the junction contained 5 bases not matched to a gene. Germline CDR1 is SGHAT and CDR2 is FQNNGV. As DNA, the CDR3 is TGTGCCAGCAGCTCGAGCGGGACTACCTACAATGAGCAGTTCTTC. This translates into CASSSSGTTYNEQFF.

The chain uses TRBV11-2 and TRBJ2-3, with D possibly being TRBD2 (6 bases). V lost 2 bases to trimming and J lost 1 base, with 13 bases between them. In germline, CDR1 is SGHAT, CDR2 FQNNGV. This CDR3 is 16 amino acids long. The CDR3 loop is CASSLINGGGTDTQYF. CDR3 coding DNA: TGTGCCAGCAGCTTAATAAACGGAGGGGGCACAGATACGCAGTATTTT.

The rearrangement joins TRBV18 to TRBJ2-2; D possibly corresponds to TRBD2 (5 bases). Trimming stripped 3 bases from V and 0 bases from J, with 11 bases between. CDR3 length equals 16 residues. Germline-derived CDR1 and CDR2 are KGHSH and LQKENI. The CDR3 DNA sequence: TGTGCCAGCTCACCCCGGGTGGACTCGAACACCGGGGAGCTGTTTTTT. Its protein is CASSPRVDSNTGELFF.

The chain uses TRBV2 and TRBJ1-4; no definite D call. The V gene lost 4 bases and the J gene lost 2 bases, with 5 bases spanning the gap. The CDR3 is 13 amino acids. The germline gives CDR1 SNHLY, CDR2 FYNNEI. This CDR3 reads CASSAGTNEKLFF. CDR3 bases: TGTGCCAGCAGTGCGGGGACTAATGAAAAACTGTTTTTT.